The clone carrying this T cell receptor (beta chain) was observed a single time. Its antigen is not identified. Produced via immunoSEQ multiplex PCR; TCRdb's table is partial and in-frame only. The sample has 45,000 to 55,000 clones; 85% to 95% are singletons. The data are from a study of graft-versus-host responses after intestinal transplantation. Study-wide context: Among the recipients, transplants were multivisceral, liver-intestinal, or isolated intestinal. Anti-thymocyte globulin was used for induction in all recipients, who then took tacrolimus and steroids for approximately 3 years.

The trim removed 4 bases at V and 3 bases at J, leaving 12 bases unmatched. CDR3 length: 17 amino acids. Germline V gene data show CDR1 as SGHTA and CDR2 as FQGTGA. Notes on the study in general: Recipient marrow contained GvH clones, some of which appeared first in ileum or blood.

The material was PBMCs, obtained around 820 days after a first intestinal transplant, on the day of a second. This rearrangement joins TRBV7-3 to TRBJ2-3; TRBD1 matches 8 bases. The receptor's source is a human patient who received an intestinal transplant, so some T cells may come from the graft donor. In DNA, the CDR3 is TGTGCCAGCAGCTCAAGAAGAGGACAGGGCGAGACAGATACGCAGTATTTT. Protein product: CASSSRRGQGETDTQYF. The whole variable domain, remainder taken from reference TRBV7-3 and TRBJ2-3, is GAGVSQTPSNKVTEKGKYVELRCDPISGHTALYWYRQSLGQGPEFLIYFQGTGAADDSGLPNDRFFAVRPEGSVSTLKIQRTERGDSAVYLCASSSRRGQGETDTQYFGPGTRLTVL.